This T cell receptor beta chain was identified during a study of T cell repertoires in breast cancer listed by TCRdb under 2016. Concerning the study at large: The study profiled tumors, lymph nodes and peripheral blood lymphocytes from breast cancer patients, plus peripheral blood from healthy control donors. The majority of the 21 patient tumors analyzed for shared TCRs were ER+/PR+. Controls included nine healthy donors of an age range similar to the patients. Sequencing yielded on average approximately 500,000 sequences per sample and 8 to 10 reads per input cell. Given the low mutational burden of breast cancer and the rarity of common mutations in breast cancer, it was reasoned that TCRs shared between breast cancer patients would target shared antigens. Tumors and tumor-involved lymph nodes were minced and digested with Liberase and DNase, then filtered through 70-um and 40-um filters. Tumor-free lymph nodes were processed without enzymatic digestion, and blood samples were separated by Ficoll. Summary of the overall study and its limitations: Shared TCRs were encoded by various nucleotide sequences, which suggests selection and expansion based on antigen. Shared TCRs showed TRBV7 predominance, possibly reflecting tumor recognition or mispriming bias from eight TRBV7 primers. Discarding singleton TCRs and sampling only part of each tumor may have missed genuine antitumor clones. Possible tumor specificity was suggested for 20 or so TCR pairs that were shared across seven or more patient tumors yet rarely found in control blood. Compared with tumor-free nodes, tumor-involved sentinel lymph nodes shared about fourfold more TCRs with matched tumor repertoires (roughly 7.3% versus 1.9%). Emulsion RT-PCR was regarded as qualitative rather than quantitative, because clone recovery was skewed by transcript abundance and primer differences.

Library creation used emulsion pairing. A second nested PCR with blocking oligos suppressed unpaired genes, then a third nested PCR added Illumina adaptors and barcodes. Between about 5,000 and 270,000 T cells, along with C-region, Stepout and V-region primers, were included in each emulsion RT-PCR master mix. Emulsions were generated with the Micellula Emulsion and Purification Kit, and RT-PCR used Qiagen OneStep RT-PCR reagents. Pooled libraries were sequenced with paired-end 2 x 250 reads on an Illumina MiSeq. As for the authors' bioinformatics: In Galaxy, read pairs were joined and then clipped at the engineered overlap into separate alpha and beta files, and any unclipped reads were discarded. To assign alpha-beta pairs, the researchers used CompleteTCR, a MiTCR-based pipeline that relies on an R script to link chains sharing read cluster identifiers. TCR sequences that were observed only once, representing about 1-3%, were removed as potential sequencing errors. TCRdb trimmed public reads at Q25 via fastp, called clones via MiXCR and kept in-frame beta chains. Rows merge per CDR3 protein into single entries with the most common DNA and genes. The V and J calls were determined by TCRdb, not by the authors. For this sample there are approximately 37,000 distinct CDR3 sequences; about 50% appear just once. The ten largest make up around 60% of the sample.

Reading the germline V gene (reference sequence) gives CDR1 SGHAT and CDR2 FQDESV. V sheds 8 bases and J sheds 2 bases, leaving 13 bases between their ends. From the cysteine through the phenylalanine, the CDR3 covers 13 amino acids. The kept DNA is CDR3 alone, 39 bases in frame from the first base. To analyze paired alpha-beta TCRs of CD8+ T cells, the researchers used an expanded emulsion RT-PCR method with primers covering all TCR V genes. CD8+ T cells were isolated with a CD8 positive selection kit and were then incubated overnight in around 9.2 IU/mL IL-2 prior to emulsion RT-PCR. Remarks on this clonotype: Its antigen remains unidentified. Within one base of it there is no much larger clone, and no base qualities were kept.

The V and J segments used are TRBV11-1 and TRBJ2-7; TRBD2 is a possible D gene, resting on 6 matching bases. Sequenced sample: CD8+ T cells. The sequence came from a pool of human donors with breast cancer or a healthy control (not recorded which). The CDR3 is CASGGYGAYEQYF. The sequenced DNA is TGTGCCAGCGGAGGGTACGGCGCCTACGAGCAGTACTTC. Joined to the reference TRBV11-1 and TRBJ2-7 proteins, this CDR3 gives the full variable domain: EAEVAQSPRYKITEKSQAVAFWCDPISGHATLYWYRQILGQGPELLVQFQDESVVDDSQLPKDRFSAERLKGVDSTLKIQPAELGDSAMYLCASGGYGAYEQYFGPGTRLTVT.